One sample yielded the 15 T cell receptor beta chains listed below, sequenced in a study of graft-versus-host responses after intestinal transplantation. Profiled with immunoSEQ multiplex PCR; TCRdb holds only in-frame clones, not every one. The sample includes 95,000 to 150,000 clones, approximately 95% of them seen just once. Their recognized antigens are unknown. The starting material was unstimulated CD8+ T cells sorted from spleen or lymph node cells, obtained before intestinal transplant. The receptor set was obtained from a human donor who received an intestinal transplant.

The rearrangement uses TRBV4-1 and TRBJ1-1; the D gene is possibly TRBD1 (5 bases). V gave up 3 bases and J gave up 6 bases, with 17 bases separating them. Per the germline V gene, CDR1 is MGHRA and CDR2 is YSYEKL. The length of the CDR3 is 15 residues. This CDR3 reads CASSQGRGVDAEAFF. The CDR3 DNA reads TGCGCCAGCAGCCAGGGGCGGGGGGTAGACGCTGAAGCTTTCTTT.

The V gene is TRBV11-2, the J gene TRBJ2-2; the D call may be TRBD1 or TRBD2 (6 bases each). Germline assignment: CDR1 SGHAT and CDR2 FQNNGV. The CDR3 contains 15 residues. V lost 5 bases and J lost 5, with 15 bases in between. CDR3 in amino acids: CASSQRGVITGELFF. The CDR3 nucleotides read TGTGCCAGCAGCCAGAGGGGGGTGATAACCGGGGAGCTGTTTTTT.

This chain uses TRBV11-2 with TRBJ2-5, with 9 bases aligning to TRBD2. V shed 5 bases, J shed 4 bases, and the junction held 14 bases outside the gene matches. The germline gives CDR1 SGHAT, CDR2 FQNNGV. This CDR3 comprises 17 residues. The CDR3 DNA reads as TGTGCCAGCAGCCCTATGCGGGAGGGCGGGGTAGGAGAGACCCAGTACTTC. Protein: CASSPMREGGVGETQYF.

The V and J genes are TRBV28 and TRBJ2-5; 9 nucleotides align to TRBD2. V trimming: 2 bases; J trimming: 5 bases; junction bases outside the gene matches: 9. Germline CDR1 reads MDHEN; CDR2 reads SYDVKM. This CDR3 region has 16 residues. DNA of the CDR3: TGTGCCAGCAGTTTAGCCAGCGGGAGGATTGGGGAGACCCAGTACTTC. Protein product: CASSLASGRIGETQYF. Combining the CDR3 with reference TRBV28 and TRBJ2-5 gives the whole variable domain DVKVTQSSRYLVKRTGEKVFLECVQDMDHENMFWYRQDPGLGLRLIYFSYDVKMKEKGDIPEGYSVSREKKERFSLILESASTNQTSMYLCASSLASGRIGETQYFGPGTRLLVL.

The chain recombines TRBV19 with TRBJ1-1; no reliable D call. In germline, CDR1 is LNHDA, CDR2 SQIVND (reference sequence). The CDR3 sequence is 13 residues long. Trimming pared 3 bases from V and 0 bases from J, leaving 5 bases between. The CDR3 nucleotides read TGTGCCAGTAGTATTTTCGTGAACACTGAAGCTTTCTTT. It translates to CASSIFVNTEAFF.

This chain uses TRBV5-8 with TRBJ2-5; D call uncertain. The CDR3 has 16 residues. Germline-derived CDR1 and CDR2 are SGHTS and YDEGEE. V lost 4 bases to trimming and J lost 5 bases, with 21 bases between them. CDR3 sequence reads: CASSAGETTIWETQYF. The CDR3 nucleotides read TGTGCCAGCAGCGCCGGTGAGACAACCATATGGGAGACCCAGTACTTC.

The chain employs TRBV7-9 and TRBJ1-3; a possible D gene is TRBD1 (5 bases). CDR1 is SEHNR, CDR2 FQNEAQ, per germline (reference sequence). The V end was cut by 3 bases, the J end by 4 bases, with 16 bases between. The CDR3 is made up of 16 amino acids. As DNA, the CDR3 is TGTGCCAGCAGCTTCGACGGGACTCTCACGGGAAACACCATATATTTT. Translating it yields CASSFDGTLTGNTIYF.

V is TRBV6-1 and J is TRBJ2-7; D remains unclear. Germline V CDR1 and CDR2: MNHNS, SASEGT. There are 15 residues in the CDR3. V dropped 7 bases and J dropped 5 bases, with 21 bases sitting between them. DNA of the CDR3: TGTGCCAGCAACCTGGACCCGCAAGGGCCCGACGAGCAGTACTTC. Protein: CASNLDPQGPDEQYF.

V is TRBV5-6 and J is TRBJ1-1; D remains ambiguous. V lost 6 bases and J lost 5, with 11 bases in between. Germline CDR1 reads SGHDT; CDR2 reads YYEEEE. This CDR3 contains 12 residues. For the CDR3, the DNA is TGTGCCAGCACCCTAGGAGGGACTGAAGCTTTCTTT. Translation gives CASTLGGTEAFF. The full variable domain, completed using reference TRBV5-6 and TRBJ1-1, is DAGVTQSPTHLIKTRGQQVTLRCSPKSGHDTVSWYQQALGQGPQFIFQYYEEEERQRGNFPDRFSGHQFPNYSSELNVNALLLGDSALYLCASTLGGTEAFFGQGTRLTVV.

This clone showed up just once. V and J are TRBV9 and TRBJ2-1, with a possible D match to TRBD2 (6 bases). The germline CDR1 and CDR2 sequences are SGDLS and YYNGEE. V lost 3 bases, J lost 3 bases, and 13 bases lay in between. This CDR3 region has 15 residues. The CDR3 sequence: CASSALAGYYNEQFF. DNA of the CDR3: TGTGCCAGCAGCGCCCTCGCGGGGTACTACAATGAGCAGTTCTTC.

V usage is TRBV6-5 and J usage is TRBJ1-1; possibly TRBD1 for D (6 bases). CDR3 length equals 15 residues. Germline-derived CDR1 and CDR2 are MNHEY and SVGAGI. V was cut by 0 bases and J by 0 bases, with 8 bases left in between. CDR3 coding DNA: TGTGCCAGCAGTTACTCGGACAGCGTGAACACTGAAGCTTTCTTT. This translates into CASSYSDSVNTEAFF.

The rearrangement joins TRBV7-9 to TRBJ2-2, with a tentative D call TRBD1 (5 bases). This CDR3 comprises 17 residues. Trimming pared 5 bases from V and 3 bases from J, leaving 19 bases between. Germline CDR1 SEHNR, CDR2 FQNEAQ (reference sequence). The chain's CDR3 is CASSSMTALKHTGELFF. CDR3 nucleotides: TGTGCCAGCAGCAGCATGACAGCCCTAAAGCACACCGGGGAGCTGTTTTTT.

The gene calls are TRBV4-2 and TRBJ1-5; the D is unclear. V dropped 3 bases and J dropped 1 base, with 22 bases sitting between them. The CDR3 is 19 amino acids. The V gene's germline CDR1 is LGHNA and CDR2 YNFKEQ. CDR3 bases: TGTGCCAGCAGCCACGCTTCCTACGGGGAGGGTAGAAGCAATCAGCCCCAGCATTTT. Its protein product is CASSHASYGEGRSNQPQHF.

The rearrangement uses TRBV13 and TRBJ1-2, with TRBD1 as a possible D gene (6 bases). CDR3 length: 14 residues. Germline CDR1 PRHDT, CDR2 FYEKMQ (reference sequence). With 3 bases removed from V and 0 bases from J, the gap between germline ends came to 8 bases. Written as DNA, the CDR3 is TGTGCCAGCAGCTTCGGGACACCTAACTATGGCTACACCTTC. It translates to CASSFGTPNYGYTF.

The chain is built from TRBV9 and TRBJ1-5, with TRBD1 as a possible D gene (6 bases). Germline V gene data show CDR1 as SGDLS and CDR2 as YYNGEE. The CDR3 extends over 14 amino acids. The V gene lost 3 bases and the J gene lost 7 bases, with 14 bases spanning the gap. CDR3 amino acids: CASSEGGGGQPQHF. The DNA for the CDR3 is TGTGCCAGCAGCGAAGGAGGGGGGGGGCAGCCCCAGCATTTT.